A single sample is the source of the 11 T cell receptor beta chains below, sequenced in a study of cytomegalovirus exposure and HLA in healthy donors. The primer mix had 60 Vbeta and 13 Jbeta primers. TCRdb keeps only in-frame clones here, not all; method: immunoSEQ multiplex PCR. The sample lists about 120,000 clones; roughly 87% were seen once. The specimen was PBMCs. The receptors stem from a young woman in good health and CMV-seronegative.

The CDR3 region is CATSRGTGKNTEAFF. The CDR3 DNA is TGTGCCACCAGCAGGGGGACAGGGAAGAACACTGAAGCTTTCTTT. This sequence joins TRBV15 and TRBJ1-1; 9 bases are a match to TRBD1. J gave up 1 base and V 3 bases, and 3 bases lay outside the gene matches. CDR1 is LNHNV and CDR2 is YYDKDF in the germline V gene (reference sequence). The CDR3 consists of 15 residues.

V gene TRBV7-3 combines with J gene TRBJ1-1; no definite D call. Trimming shortened V by 3 bases and J by 4 bases, and 9 bases separated the two germline ends. This CDR3 comprises 13 residues. From germline, CDR1 is SGHTA and CDR2 FQGTGA. The DNA for the CDR3 is TGTGCCAGCAGCTTTAACGGGTTCACTGAAGCTTTCTTT. Protein: CASSFNGFTEAFF.

This chain links TRBV6-1 with TRBJ1-2, with D possibly matching TRBD1 (6 bases). The germline gives CDR1 MNHNS, CDR2 SASEGT. CDR3 size: 15 residues. V lost 5 bases and J lost 6, with 19 bases in between. CDR3 nucleotides: TGTGCCAGCAGTTCGCAGCAGGGGTATGAGAATGGCTACACCTTC. Translation: CASSSQQGYENGYTF.

The chain combines TRBV19 with TRBJ2-1; tentative D call: TRBD1 (6 bases). This CDR3 comprises 16 residues. Germline CDR1 is LNHDA and CDR2 is SQIVND (reference sequence). Trimming stripped 1 base from V and 8 bases from J, with 18 bases between. The CDR3 coding sequence is TGTGCCAGTAGTATAGGGCCCAGGGGTTTTATGGATGAGCAGTTCTTC. It yields the protein CASSIGPRGFMDEQFF.

The chain combines TRBV28 with TRBJ2-7; no definite D call. Germline V gene lookup returns CDR1 MDHEN and CDR2 SYDVKM. This CDR3 is 13 amino acids long. The V end lost 2 bases, the J end lost 2 bases, and 7 bases lay between the germline ends. CDR3 amino acids: CASSLGQPYEQYF. For the CDR3, the DNA is TGTGCCAGCAGTTTAGGGCAGCCCTACGAGCAGTACTTC.

The V and J genes are TRBV18 and TRBJ1-2, with 7 bases matching TRBD1. CDR3 size: 13 residues. V shed 4 bases, J shed 5 bases, and the junction held 4 bases outside the gene matches. Germline values: CDR1 KGHSH, CDR2 LQKENI. This CDR3 reads CASSLDREYGYTF. The CDR3 bases are TGTGCCAGCTCACTAGACAGGGAGTATGGCTACACCTTC.

The gene calls are TRBV6-5 and TRBJ1-5; D gene unclear. Per the germline V gene, CDR1 is MNHEY and CDR2 is SVGAGI. This CDR3 is built from 15 residues. V lost 5 bases to trimming and J lost 4 bases, with 15 bases between them. This chain's CDR3 is CASSPSLTFNQPQHF. CDR3 bases: TGTGCCAGCAGTCCTAGCCTGACCTTTAATCAGCCCCAGCATTTT.

The gene calls are TRBV11-2 and TRBJ1-2, with D unresolved. V lost 3 bases and J 4 bases, leaving 6 bases between the germline ends. The CDR3 has 12 amino acids. Germline CDR1 and CDR2: SGHAT and FQNNGV. The CDR3 nucleotides are TGTGCCAGCAGCTTGAGCCTCTATGGCTACACCTTC. Translating it yields CASSLSLYGYTF.

The chain combines TRBV7-9 with TRBJ1-6; the D gene is possibly TRBD1 (6 bases). The CDR3 runs to 18 residues. CDR1 SEHNR and CDR2 FQNEAQ come from the germline V gene (reference sequence). V lost 1 base, J lost 6 bases, and 19 bases lay in between. DNA for the CDR3: TGTGCCAGCAGCTTAGTCCCCCTGGACAGAGCCTTTAATTCACCCCTCCACTTT. Translated: CASSLVPLDRAFNSPLHF.

V is TRBV19 and J is TRBJ1-1, with 7 bases fitting TRBD1. The CDR3 has 15 residues. V lost 5 bases to trimming and J lost 6 bases; unmatched junction nucleotides: 12. Per germline, CDR1 LNHDA and CDR2 SQIVND (reference sequence). The CDR3 DNA sequence: TGTGCCAGTAGTTTCTTAAGTACAGGGGAGGCTGAAGCTTTCTTT. Amino acids: CASSFLSTGEAEAFF.

The genes are TRBV11-2 and TRBJ2-6; D not resolved. CDR3 length: 15 residues. V lost 2 bases to trimming and J lost 0 bases, with 5 bases between them. Germline CDR1 is SGHAT and CDR2 is FQNNGV. The CDR3 DNA sequence: TGTGCCAGCAGCTTACGAGTCTCTGGGGCCAACGTCCTGACTTTC. It specifies CASSLRVSGANVLTF. The variable domain in full, with the rest retrieved from reference TRBV11-2 and TRBJ2-6, is EAGVAQSPRYKIIEKRQSVAFWCNPISGHATLYWYQQILGQGPKLLIQFQNNGVVDDSQLPKDRFSAERLKGVDSTLKIQPAKLEDSAVYLCASSLRVSGANVLTFGAGSRLTVL.